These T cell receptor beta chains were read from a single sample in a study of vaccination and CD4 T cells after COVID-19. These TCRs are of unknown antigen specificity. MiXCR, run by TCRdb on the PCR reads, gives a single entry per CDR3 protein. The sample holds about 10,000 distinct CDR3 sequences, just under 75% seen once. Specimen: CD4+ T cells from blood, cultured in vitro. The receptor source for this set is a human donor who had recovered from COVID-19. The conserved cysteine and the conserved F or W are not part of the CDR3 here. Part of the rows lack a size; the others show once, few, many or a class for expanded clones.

CDR3 protein: ASSYLIGYQPQH
clone size: medium-sized
V gene: TRBV6-2/TRBV6-3

CDR3 protein: AWRLAGVETQY
clone size: -
V gene: TRBV30

CDR3 protein: ASSPSDRPYEQY
clone size: -
V gene: TRBV6-4

CDR3 protein: ASSQDLGLAGAQETQY
clone size: -
V gene: TRBV4-3

CDR3 protein: ASNWGRDEAF
clone size: -
V gene: TRBV28

CDR3 protein: ASSQDAAGGRPWDGYT
clone size: -
V gene: TRBV4-2

CDR3 protein: ATSEASGGPFDTQY
clone size: -
V gene: TRBV24-1

CDR3 protein: ASSRTGGNSPLH
clone size: -
V gene: TRBV6-1

CDR3 protein: ASSSRSAWQPDTGELF
clone size: -
V gene: TRBV7-8

CDR3 protein: ASSPVAEAF
clone size: -
V gene: TRBV7-9

CDR3 protein: ATRQGPYYGYT
clone size: few
V gene: TRBV28

CDR3 protein: ASSLTLRQGQETQY
clone size: -
V gene: TRBV7-6

CDR3 protein: ASRTVRETQY
clone size: -
V gene: TRBV27

CDR3 protein: ASSVPQGSIYSNQPQH
clone size: -
V gene: TRBV2

CDR3 protein: ASSSAALLTSHKQY
clone size: -
V gene: TRBV6-5

CDR3 protein: AISGRPRNEQF
clone size: -
V gene: TRBV10-3

CDR3 protein: ASSLGGGRRTEQF
clone size: once
V gene: TRBV7-7

CDR3 protein: ASSPPSRTNTDTQY
clone size: -
V gene: TRBV12-3/TRBV12-4

CDR3 protein: ASSPKRHEYEQY
clone size: -
V gene: TRBV19

CDR3 protein: ASSRRGLNTEAF
clone size: -
V gene: TRBV7-9

CDR3 protein: ASSFTRGYNSPLH
clone size: few
V gene: TRBV27

CDR3 protein: ATSSGGRGLYQPQH
clone size: -
V gene: TRBV15

CDR3 protein: ASSLTQGNDGYT
clone size: -
V gene: TRBV5-1

CDR3 protein: ASRVEGNLYEQY
clone size: -
V gene: TRBV6-1

CDR3 protein: ASSYGRGNQPQH
clone size: few
V gene: TRBV6-5

CDR3 protein: ASSLEDRAYEQY
clone size: -
V gene: TRBV12-3/TRBV12-4

CDR3 protein: ASRGTLENSPLH
clone size: -
V gene: TRBV7-2

CDR3 protein: SAPYGPNSPLH
clone size: -
V gene: TRBV20-1

CDR3 protein: SARRGLSSYNSPLH
clone size: few
V gene: TRBV20-1

CDR3 protein: SVPDRPGPLH
clone size: -
V gene: TRBV20-1

CDR3 protein: ATSRGQGASQPQH
clone size: -
V gene: TRBV15

CDR3 protein: ASAWAGAYSNQPQH
clone size: -
V gene: TRBV6-2/TRBV6-3

CDR3 protein: ASSLLGDNPYQPQH
clone size: -
V gene: TRBV28

CDR3 protein: SAWVGQGGSYNEQF
clone size: few
V gene: TRBV20-1

CDR3 protein: SARDRTGSVHEQY
clone size: -
V gene: TRBV20-1

CDR3 protein: ASSQLGGRTGVFNQPQH
clone size: few
V gene: TRBV7-8

CDR3 protein: ATSGGGRAPGELF
clone size: -
V gene: TRBV24-1

CDR3 protein: ASSLRGSSSYEQY
clone size: few
V gene: TRBV4-2

CDR3 protein: ASSVGVPGELF
clone size: -
V gene: TRBV9

CDR3 protein: ASSLNRAEAF
clone size: -
V gene: TRBV11-2

CDR3 protein: ASSFSGAYNNEQF
clone size: -
V gene: TRBV11-3

CDR3 protein: ASSTSRTSGANQPQH
clone size: -
V gene: TRBV19

CDR3 protein: ASSQQANYGYT
clone size: -
V gene: TRBV7-2

CDR3 protein: SARGKGQGRSEML
clone size: -
V gene: TRBV20-1

CDR3 protein: ASSQGLLDTEAF
clone size: once
V gene: TRBV27

CDR3 protein: ASSRDGHTEAF
clone size: -
V gene: TRBV5-4

CDR3 protein: SAKEGQLWSYT
clone size: -
V gene: TRBV20-1

CDR3 protein: ASSLEAGGPLKPQH
clone size: -
V gene: TRBV7-2

CDR3 protein: SAGQGGNSEAF
clone size: medium-sized
V gene: TRBV20-1

CDR3 protein: ATGGLAGVSYEQY
clone size: -
V gene: TRBV10-3

CDR3 protein: ASSTRNRAQETQY
clone size: -
V gene: TRBV19

CDR3 protein: ASSFSQGADYNSPLH
clone size: few
V gene: TRBV27

CDR3 protein: ASSGGETQY
clone size: -
V gene: TRBV6-1

CDR3 protein: AISVGPNQPQH
clone size: -
V gene: TRBV10-3

CDR3 protein: ATSDPQQPQH
clone size: -
V gene: TRBV24-1

CDR3 protein: ASSLQGSYNSPLH
clone size: medium-sized
V gene: TRBV7-8

CDR3 protein: ASSSTGAPKAF
clone size: few
V gene: TRBV7-2

CDR3 protein: ASSESTDTNEQF
clone size: -
V gene: TRBV10-1

CDR3 protein: ASSFSGMNTEAF
clone size: -
V gene: TRBV7-2